This T cell receptor beta chain was identified during a study of OX40 agonist ivuxolimab in advanced cancers. Study-wide background: The drug used for patients, ivuxolimab, was an agonistic anti-OX40 (CD134) antibody. The dose-escalation cohort was about 87% male, with a mean age of 60 years, ranging about 20 to 85. Prior checkpoint blockade (anti-PD-1, anti-PD-L1 or anti-CTLA-4) was permitted; about 40% had it.

This clone has a handful of counts. Germline loops: CDR1 SGHTA, CDR2 FQGTGA. V lost 5 bases and J 4 bases, leaving 5 bases between the germline ends. The CDR3 is made up of 12 amino acids. This table comes from immunoSEQ multiplex PCR, and its TCRdb copy is limited to in-frame clones, with some not included. The table records tens of thousands of clones, 80% to 85% of them present only once. The sample here was CD4+ or CD8+ T cells sorted from blood, taken in a trial of the OX40 agonist ivuxolimab. The genes are TRBV7-3 and TRBJ1-4, with no clear D. The origin of this receptor is an adult with an advanced solid tumor such as melanoma, head and neck, liver or kidney cancer. The CDR3 protein is CASSIGNEKLFF. The CDR3 DNA reads TGTGCCAGCAGCATCGGTAATGAAAAACTGTTTTTT.